The text below deals with one TCR beta chain. The data were obtained in a study of T cell responses to AZD1222 COVID-19 vaccine. The method was immunoSEQ multiplex PCR; TCRdb's version includes in-frame clones alone and lacks a portion of them. The top ten clones hold about 19% of a sample with about 150,000 clones, under 95% of them seen once. The clonotype originates from an adult in good health. Sequencing was performed on peripheral blood, taken on day 0 of AZD1222 vaccination.

The CDR3 DNA reads TGTGCCAGCAGTTTGCAGGCCTCCTACGAGCAGTACTTC. It is translated as CASSLQASYEQYF. This rearrangement joins TRBV12-3 or TRBV12-4 to TRBJ2-7, with D uncertain. Trimming pared 3 bases from V and 0 bases from J, leaving 6 bases between. The CDR3 runs to 13 residues.